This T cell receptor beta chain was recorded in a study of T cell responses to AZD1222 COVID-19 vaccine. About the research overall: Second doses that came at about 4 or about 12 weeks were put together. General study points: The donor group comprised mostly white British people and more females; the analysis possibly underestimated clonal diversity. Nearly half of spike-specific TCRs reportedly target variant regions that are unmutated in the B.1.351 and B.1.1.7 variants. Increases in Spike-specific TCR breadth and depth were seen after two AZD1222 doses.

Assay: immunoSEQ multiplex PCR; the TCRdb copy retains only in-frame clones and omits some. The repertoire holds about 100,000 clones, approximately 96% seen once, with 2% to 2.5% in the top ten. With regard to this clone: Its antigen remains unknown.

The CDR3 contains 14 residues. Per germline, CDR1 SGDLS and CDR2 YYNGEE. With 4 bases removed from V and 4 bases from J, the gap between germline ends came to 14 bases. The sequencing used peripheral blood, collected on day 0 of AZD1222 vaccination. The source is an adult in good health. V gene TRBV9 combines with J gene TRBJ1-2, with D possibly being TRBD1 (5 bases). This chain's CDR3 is CASSPRGGGYGYTF. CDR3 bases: TGTGCCAGCAGCCCACGCGGGGGGGGCTATGGCTACACCTTC.